This T cell receptor beta chain was found in a study of blood T cell repertoires in COVID-19. At the level of the study: The cDNA or gDNA used as material had been derived from T cells, B-cell-depleted T cells, or PBMCs.

The CDR3 has 14 amino acids. Germline CDR1 and CDR2: SGHDN and FVKESK. V shed 0 bases and J shed 9 bases, with 12 bases lying between them. Participants, about 18 to 100 years old, spanned fewer than 30 US areas. As originally analysed: Scientists estimated how many nucleated cells there were by amplifying reference gene primers. Some clones are missing from TCRdb's copy, which holds only in-frame ones; the method was immunoSEQ multiplex PCR. V, J and clone size are taken as reported in that table, and D and trimming were inferred from the DNA itself. The table records some 140,000 clones, around four fifths of them present only once.

The TCR originated in a man between 40 and 49 years old with acute COVID-19. Input material: PBMCs or T cells enriched from blood (not recorded which). The chain combines TRBV14 with TRBJ2-4, with D unresolved. The CDR3 DNA follows: TGTGCCAGCAGCCAAGACCAAAACCGGGTCATTCAGTACTTC. Protein: CASSQDQNRVIQYF.